This T cell receptor beta chain emerged from a study of cytomegalovirus exposure and HLA in healthy donors. General study findings and limits: Prior analysis indicated that the majority of TCR beta V segments exhibited productivity approximately 90% or approximately 30% of the time. Rarity marked most TCR sequences, yet some public TCRs occurred in many donors. In vitro data verified a few CMV-associated chains as specific for CMV antigens. In the analysis, some V segments, TRBV6-2 and TRBV6-3 included, were excluded as indistinguishable.

Trimming took off 4 bases at V and 5 bases at J, with 6 bases between the two ends. The CDR3 consists of 12 residues. Germline V gene data show CDR1 as SGHDT and CDR2 as YYEEEE. The PCR was carried out with 60 Vbeta primers and 13 Jbeta primers. Using immunoSEQ multiplex PCR, the repertoire was profiled, and TCRdb retains in-frame clones only, with some absent. The table has 110,000 to 150,000 clones, roughly 75% seen once; the top ten hold less than 3%. On this clone: Antigen: not known.

The chain carries TRBV5-6 and TRBJ2-2, with no clear D. The clonotype comes from a female donor in good health and CMV-seronegative. Sequenced: PBMCs. CDR3 nucleotides: TGTGCCAGCAGCCCACATACCGGGGAGCTGTTTTTT. Protein sequence: CASSPHTGELFF.